Below, 17 T cell receptor beta chains from the same sample are listed, as sequenced in a study of T cell repertoires in cytomegalovirus infection. MiXCR, run by TCRdb on the reads, gives a single entry per CDR3 protein. The sample lists hundreds of thousands of distinct CDR3 sequences, about 29% occurring once. No antigen has been assigned to these receptors. The starting material was cultured PBMCs, obtained from culture after CMV antigen stimulation. These receptors were collected from a human donor in good health (CMV status not recorded). Some clones in this sample may be carry-over from other donors' samples.

This clonotype was counted only a few times. The J gene is TRBJ2-3, the V gene TRBV2; tentatively, D is TRBD2 (7 bases). V lost 6 bases and J lost 4, with 14 bases in between. This CDR3 has 14 amino acids. Per the germline V gene, CDR1 is SNHLY and CDR2 is FYNNEI. CDR3 bases: TGTGCCAGCAGGCCCCTAGGGGGGGCAGATACGCAGTATTTT. Translation gives CASRPLGGADTQYF.

This chain connects TRBV5-1 to TRBJ1-5, with D possibly being TRBD1 (5 bases). Germline-derived CDR1 and CDR2 are SGHRS and YFSETQ. There are 19 residues in the CDR3. Trimming cost V 1 base and J 5 bases, with 25 bases left between them. The DNA for the CDR3 is TGCGCCAGCAGCTTGAAAGTTCGAGAGGATAGGCAGGGACATCAGCCCCAGCATTTT. Encoded protein: CASSLKVREDRQGHQPQHF.

The CDR3 DNA reads as TGTGCCAGCAGCTCTAGCGGGAACACCGGGGAGCTGTTTTTT. This sequence encodes CASSSSGNTGELFF. The chain is built from TRBV11-2 and TRBJ2-2, with 7 bases fitting TRBD2. In germline, CDR1 is SGHAT, CDR2 FQNNGV. Losses at the gene ends were 4 bases for V and 1 base for J; bases not matched to a gene: 0. The CDR3 contains 14 residues. Full variable domain (rest looked up from reference TRBV11-2 and TRBJ2-2): EAGVAQSPRYKIIEKRQSVAFWCNPISGHATLYWYQQILGQGPKLLIQFQNNGVVDDSQLPKDRFSAERLKGVDSTLKIQPAKLEDSAVYLCASSSSGNTGELFFGEGSRLTVL.

In its sample, this clonotype was seen a few times. The chain employs TRBV19 and TRBJ1-5; TRBD1 aligns across 9 bases. From germline, CDR1 is LNHDA and CDR2 SQIVND (reference sequence). This CDR3 has 17 residues. The junction had 8 bases not matched to a gene; V was cut back by 4 bases and J by 1 base. The chain's CDR3 is CASSTAGTGTSNQPQHF. The CDR3 bases are TGTGCCAGTAGTACAGCCGGGACAGGGACGAGCAATCAGCCCCAGCATTTT.

The chain recombines TRBV19 with TRBJ1-5; 8 bases are shared with TRBD1. The junction had 17 bases not matched to a gene; V was cut back by 4 bases and J by 6 bases. Germline assignment: CDR1 LNHDA and CDR2 SQIVND (reference sequence). The CDR3 is 18 residues long. The CDR3 region is CASSKARLGQGFSQPQHF. In nucleotides, the CDR3 is TGTGCCAGTAGTAAAGCCCGCCTTGGACAGGGATTTAGTCAGCCCCAGCATTTT.

CDR3 nucleotide sequence: TGCAGTGCTGGACTCGGACAACCGAACACTGAAGCTTTCTTT. The encoded protein is CSAGLGQPNTEAFF. The chain is built from TRBV20-1 and TRBJ1-1, with D tentatively TRBD1 (5 bases). V was trimmed by 5 bases and J by 1 base, leaving 14 bases between them. This CDR3 region has 14 residues. Germline V gene sequence: CDR1 DFQATT, CDR2 SNEGSKA (reference sequence).

The rearrangement links TRBV19 to TRBJ1-1; unclear D gene. The CDR3 consists of 15 residues. Trimming removed 0 bases at V and 6 bases at J, with 14 bases between. The germline CDR1 and CDR2 sequences are LNHDA and SQIVND (reference sequence). CDR3 sequence (DNA): TGTGCCAGTAGTATAGATGGAGGCAAAGGGTCTGAAGCTTTCTTT. The encoded protein is CASSIDGGKGSEAFF.

The rearrangement links TRBV7-3 to TRBJ2-1; 8 bases are a match to TRBD1. The CDR3 runs to 17 residues. V shed 0 bases and J 9 bases; nucleotides not matched to a gene: 13. The V gene's germline CDR1 is SGHTA and CDR2 FQGTGA. CDR3 DNA: TGTGCCAGCAGCTTAACTGACAGGGGAGGTTATATCGGTGAGCAGTTCTTC. Its protein product is CASSLTDRGGYIGEQFF.

In this sample, this clonotype turned up a few times. This chain joins TRBV7-9 and TRBJ1-2; 10 nucleotides align to TRBD1. The trim removed 4 bases at V and 6 bases at J, leaving 2 bases unmatched. The germline gives CDR1 SEHNR, CDR2 FQNEAQ (reference sequence). The CDR3 consists of 13 residues. In DNA form, the CDR3 reads TGTGCCAGCAGCTCGACAGGGGGCAATGGCTACACCTTC. This encodes CASSSTGGNGYTF.

The chain joins TRBV25-1 to TRBJ2-1; possibly TRBD2 for D (5 bases). Between the trimmed V and J ends, which lost 5 bases and 3 bases, there was a span of 17 bases. CDR3 length equals 16 residues. Per the germline V gene, CDR1 is MGHDK and CDR2 is SYGVNS. CDR3 nucleotides: TGTGCCAGCAGTAGAGGACTTCCTGGAGGCTACAATGAGCAGTTCTTC. This gives the protein CASSRGLPGGYNEQFF.

The chain carries TRBV24-1 and TRBJ1-2; the D is unclear. Per germline, CDR1 KGHDR and CDR2 SFDVKD. The CDR3 runs to 13 residues. V was pared by 3 bases and J by 5 bases, with 9 bases between. Written as DNA, the CDR3 is TGTGCCACCAGTGATAATTGGGGTTATGGCTACACCTTC. Residues: CATSDNWGYGYTF.

The rearrangement joins TRBV6-8 to TRBJ1-2; no firm D call. The CDR3 spans 17 residues. Germline V gene data show CDR1 as MNHGY and CDR2 as SAAAGT. V was trimmed by 6 bases and J by 0 bases, leaving 20 bases between them. CDR3 DNA: TGTGCCAGCAGCAGCCGGGCGGCCATTATTACTAACTATGGCTACACCTTC. It translates to CASSSRAAIITNYGYTF.

This clonotype occurred a few times. CDR3 sequence reads: CASSLQGREQFF. The CDR3 DNA is TGTGCCAGCAGCTTACAGGGTCGTGAGCAGTTCTTC. V gene TRBV11-3 combines with J gene TRBJ2-1; D perhaps matches TRBD1 (5 bases). Germline V lookup: CDR1 SGHNT, CDR2 YENEEA. The length of the CDR3 is 12 residues. Trimming removed 2 bases at V and 9 bases at J, with 8 bases between.

The sample holds one count of this clonotype. The J gene is TRBJ1-6, the V gene TRBV27; TRBD1 matches 7 bases. The trim removed 6 bases at V and 0 bases at J, leaving 5 bases unmatched. The CDR3 runs 16 residues. Per the germline V gene, CDR1 is MNHEY and CDR2 is SMNVEV (reference sequence). The CDR3 nucleotides are TGTGCCAGCAGATTGACAGGGTCCTCCTATAATTCACCCCTCCACTTT. The encoded protein is CASRLTGSSYNSPLHF.

Worth noting for this clonotype: At one boundary the junction diverges from the germline segment, which might be a read error. The gene calls are TRBV7-8 and TRBJ2-1; D uncertain. The CDR3 length is 16 residues. Germline-derived CDR1 and CDR2 are SGHVS and FQNEAQ. This chain's CDR3 is CASSLAPLSSYNEQSF. Written as DNA, the CDR3 is TGTGCCAGCAGCTTAGCGCCCCTTAGCTCCTACAATGAGCAGTCCTTC.

This clonotype came up many times. The J gene is TRBJ1-1, the V gene TRBV7-2, with TRBD1 matching over 7 bases. CDR3 length: 13 residues. The germline V gene has CDR1 SGHTA and CDR2 FQGNSA. Trimming at V came to 3 bases and at J to 5 bases, leaving 3 bases not matched to a gene. Here the CDR3 reads CASSFNRGTEAFF. In DNA form, the CDR3 reads TGTGCCAGCAGCTTCAACAGGGGAACTGAAGCTTTCTTT.

The CDR3 sequence is CASSVATGPDAGELFF. DNA of the CDR3: TGTGCCAGCAGCGTTGCGACAGGGCCGGACGCGGGGGAGCTGTTTTTT. The rearrangement uses TRBV9 and TRBJ2-2; 7 nucleotides line up with TRBD1. The CDR3 is made up of 16 amino acids. The germline V gene has CDR1 SGDLS and CDR2 YYNGEE. V was clipped by 2 bases and J by 8 bases; unmatched bases: 12.